The 32 T cell receptor beta chains below come from one sample, sequenced in a study of blood T cells in healthy people across ages. PCR was performed a second time for about 7 to 12 cycles using a sample-barcoded 5' primer and a J-beta primer mix. TCRdb reanalysed the 5' RACE reads using MiXCR and keeps one entry per CDR3 protein. The sample yields nearly 800,000 distinct CDR3 sequences, more than 50% seen once. Material: blood. These receptors were collected from a middle-aged man in good health.

This clonotype was counted only a few times. The chain couples TRBV6-5 to TRBJ2-4; 8 bases fit TRBD2. CDR3 length equals 14 residues. Germline lookup yields CDR1 MNHEY and CDR2 SVGAGI. V lost 6 bases and J lost 3; bases outside the gene matches: 4. CDR3 residues: CASRAGGGKNIQYF. CDR3 DNA sequence: TGTGCCAGCAGGGCGGGAGGTGGCAAAAACATTCAGTACTTC.

This chain uses TRBV13 with TRBJ2-7, with D possibly being TRBD1 (6 bases). The CDR3 length is 15 residues. Trimming stripped 5 bases from V and 3 bases from J, with 17 bases between. CDR1 and CDR2 (germline): PRHDT, FYEKMQ (reference sequence). CDR3 residues: CASSPRGNGIYEQYF. The CDR3 region has the DNA TGTGCCAGCAGCCCCAGGGGAAATGGGATCTACGAGCAGTACTTC.

The chain links TRBV20-1 to TRBJ1-1; D perhaps matches TRBD1 (6 bases). The CDR3 has 12 amino acids. Germline lookup yields CDR1 DFQATT and CDR2 SNEGSKA (reference sequence). Trimming shortened V by 3 bases and J by 6 bases, and 11 bases separated the two germline ends. The CDR3 DNA reads TGCAGTGCTAGTCCACAGGGAGCTGAAGCTTTCTTT. As protein: CSASPQGAEAFF.

The V call is TRBV15, the J call TRBJ1-4; no clear D gene. Trimming cost V 0 bases and J 7 bases, with 6 bases left between them. This CDR3 region has 13 residues. CDR1 and CDR2 from the germline V gene are LNHNV and YYDKDF (reference sequence). The CDR3 nucleotides read TGTGCCACCAGCAGAGATTTTACTGAAAAACTGTTTTTT. It translates to CATSRDFTEKLFF.

The chain employs TRBV20-1 and TRBJ2-1; 9 bases are shared with TRBD1. Judging by the DNA end, TRBJ2-7 fits better; the J call may be wrong. This CDR3 has 15 residues. CDR1 is DFQATT, CDR2 SNEGSKA, per germline (reference sequence). This CDR3 reads CSARDGGQGVHEQYF. Written as DNA, the CDR3 is TGCAGTGCTAGAGATGGGGGACAGGGTGTCCACGAGCAGTACTTC.

This CDR3 is CASTRTSGGWQFF. The DNA of the CDR3 is TGTGCCAGCACGCGGACTAGCGGGGGGTGGCAGTTCTTC. The chain employs TRBV2 and TRBJ2-1; 14 bases agree with TRBD2. The V gene's germline CDR1 is SNHLY and CDR2 FYNNEI. The CDR3 runs 13 residues. V shed 7 bases, J shed 12 bases, and the junction held 5 bases outside the gene matches. Full variable domain (remainder filled in from reference TRBV2 and TRBJ2-1): EPEVTQTPSHQVTQMGQEVILRCVPISNHLYFYWYRQILGQKVEFLVSFYNNEISEKSEIFDDQFSVERPDGSNFTLKIRSTKLEDSAMYFCASTRTSGGWQFFGPGTRLTVL.

This clonotype was seen many times. This chain connects TRBV11-2 to TRBJ2-4; the D call may be TRBD1 or TRBD2 (5 bases each). The germline V gene has CDR1 SGHAT and CDR2 FQNNGV. V was pared by 5 bases and J by 1 base, with 21 bases between. This CDR3 is built from 18 residues. CDR3 in amino acids: CASSLGIGAGGAKNIQYF. The DNA of the CDR3 is TGTGCCAGCAGCCTGGGGATAGGGGCAGGCGGGGCCAAAAACATTCAGTACTTC.

Turning to this clonotype: The germline gene is not matched at one end of the junction; a read error may be the cause. V gene TRBV28 combines with J gene TRBJ1-4; the D is unclear. The CDR3 is 13 residues long. CDR1 and CDR2 (germline): MDHEN, SYDVKM. The CDR3 here is CASSLLVGEKLFF. For the CDR3, the DNA is TGTGCCAGCAGCTTATTAGTAGGGGAAAAACTGTTTTTT.

The sample holds a few counts of this clonotype. V and J are TRBV7-2 and TRBJ1-1; 8 bases are shared with TRBD1. The V segment lost 4 bases and the J segment 7 bases; nucleotides outside the gene matches: 11. CDR3 length: 15 amino acids. In germline, CDR1 is SGHTA, CDR2 FQGNSA. For the CDR3, the DNA is TGTGCCAGCAGCTATAGAGGACAGGGTGGAATTGAAGCTTTCTTT. Translation gives CASSYRGQGGIEAFF.

For this clonotype: The junction shows a germline mismatch at one end, possibly a read error. V and J are TRBV7-2 and TRBJ2-1, with D tentatively TRBD1 (6 bases). The CDR3 runs 13 residues. Germline CDR1 reads SGHTA; CDR2 reads FQGNSA. The CDR3 DNA follows: TGTGCCAGCCTGACAGGCTCCTACAATGAGCGGTTCTTC. Amino acid sequence: CASLTGSYNERFF. Supplemented by reference TRBV7-2 and TRBJ2-1, the full variable domain reads GAGVSQSPSNKVTEKGKDVELRCDPISGHTALYWYRQSLGQGLEFLIYFQGNSAPDKSGLPSDRFSAERTGGSVSTLTIQRTQQEDSAVYLCASLTGSYNERFFGPGTRLTVL.

J is TRBJ2-1 and V is TRBV20-1, with D hard to call. Germline CDR1 reads DFQATT; CDR2 reads SNEGSKA (reference sequence). The CDR3 contains 12 residues. The germline V and J ends were trimmed by 3 bases and 2 bases, with 5 bases remaining between them. The CDR3 DNA sequence: TGCAGTGCTAGCCGGACCTACAATGAGCAGTTCTTC. Translation gives CSASRTYNEQFF.

This clonotype was seen only a few times. The gene calls are TRBV27 and TRBJ2-3; 12 nucleotides agree with TRBD2. Germline CDR1 is MNHEY and CDR2 is SMNVEV (reference sequence). The CDR3 has 14 residues. The J segment lost 8 bases and the V segment lost 5 bases, leaving 5 bases of the junction unmatched. CDR3: CASSRTSGDGTQYF. For the CDR3, the DNA is TGTGCCAGCAGTCGGACTAGCGGGGATGGTACGCAGTATTTT.

The V gene is TRBV6-5, the J gene TRBJ2-4, with a possible D match to TRBD2 (6 bases). The germline V and J ends were trimmed by 2 bases and 13 bases, with 21 bases remaining between them. The germline CDR1 and CDR2 sequences are MNHEY and SVGAGI. CDR3 length: 15 residues. CDR3 residues: CASSYGRDFRGPQYF. CDR3 DNA: TGTGCCAGCAGTTACGGCCGGGACTTCCGTGGTCCCCAGTACTTC.

This chain connects TRBV6-5 to TRBJ1-2, with 7 bases that match TRBD1. This CDR3 comprises 14 residues. J gave up 4 bases and V 4 bases, and 6 bases lay outside the gene matches. Looked up from germline, CDR1 is MNHEY and CDR2 is SVGAGI. CDR3 loop: CASSSDRAIYGYTF. CDR3 DNA sequence: TGTGCCAGCAGTTCCGACAGGGCCATCTATGGCTACACCTTC.

The chain links TRBV12-3 or TRBV12-4 to TRBJ1-1; 7 nucleotides match TRBD1. The ends lost 6 bases at V and 11 bases at J; junction bases unmatched: 9. The CDR3 sequence is 12 residues long. In nucleotides, the CDR3 is TGTGCCAGCAGCCCGACAGGGAGGGAGGCTTTCTTT. It yields the protein CASSPTGREAFF.

The V and J genes are TRBV20-1 and TRBJ2-5; 8 bases agree with TRBD1. Per germline, CDR1 DFQATT and CDR2 SNEGSKA (reference sequence). The junction had 15 bases not matched to a gene; V was cut back by 6 bases and J by 6 bases. The CDR3 extends over 15 amino acids. The CDR3 DNA is TGCAGTGCGACAGCTGGGACAGGCCCAGGGAAGACCCAGTACTTC. Translated: CSATAGTGPGKTQYF.

V is TRBV20-1 and J is TRBJ2-1; 9 bases align to TRBD2. The CDR3 is made up of 14 amino acids. In germline, CDR1 is DFQATT, CDR2 SNEGSKA (reference sequence). The junction had 13 bases not matched to a gene; V was cut back by 3 bases and J by 13 bases. CDR3 sequence: CSARGLAGTWTQFF. In DNA, the CDR3 is TGCAGTGCTAGGGGTCTAGCGGGGACGTGGACCCAGTTCTTC.

The rearrangement links TRBV27 to TRBJ2-7; 7 bases align to TRBD1. The J call may be incorrect, as the DNA end agrees better with TRBJ2-5. Germline lookup yields CDR1 MNHEY and CDR2 SMNVEV (reference sequence). This CDR3 comprises 15 residues. The CDR3 region has the DNA TGTGCCAGCAGTTCTCGGGACAGCCGAGGAGGGACCCAGTACTTC. It translates to CASSSRDSRGGTQYF.

The chain couples TRBV20-1 to TRBJ2-7; D is perhaps TRBD1 or TRBD2 (6 bases each). Germline V gene sequence: CDR1 DFQATT, CDR2 SNEGSKA (reference sequence). V was clipped by 6 bases and J by 6 bases, with 18 bases between them. The CDR3 is 13 amino acids. The CDR3 DNA is TGCAGTGCCAAGGGTCGGGGGCCGCGCGAGCAGTACTTC. It codes for CSAKGRGPREQYF.

V is TRBV28 and J is TRBJ2-7; 8 positions match TRBD2. The J segment lost 2 bases and the V segment lost 6 bases, leaving 6 bases of the junction unmatched. Germline CDR1 MDHEN, CDR2 SYDVKM. The CDR3 loop spans 14 amino acids. CDR3 in amino acids: CASSHGTRTYEQYF. The CDR3 nucleotides are TGTGCCAGCAGCCACGGGACTAGAACCTACGAGCAGTACTTC. Looking up the rest from reference TRBV28 and TRBJ2-7 gives the full variable domain: DVKVTQSSRYLVKRTGEKVFLECVQDMDHENMFWYRQDPGLGLRLIYFSYDVKMKEKGDIPEGYSVSREKKERFSLILESASTNQTSMYLCASSHGTRTYEQYFGPGTRLTVT.

This clonotype was counted once. J is TRBJ1-2 and V is TRBV29-1; D unclear. The CDR3 contains 11 residues. Germline CDR1 SQVTM, CDR2 ANQGSEA. The CDR3 nucleotides are TGCAACGTCGAGATATTGGGTGGCTACACCTTC. This translates into CNVEILGGYTF.

CDR3 DNA: TGTGCCAGCAGCTCTAGGGACAGGGGAGCTGAAGCTTTCTTT. Protein sequence: CASSSRDRGAEAFF. V usage is TRBV7-2 and J usage is TRBJ1-1, with TRBD1 identical over 10 bases. The CDR3 sequence is 14 residues long. From germline, CDR1 is SGHTA and CDR2 FQGNSA. The V gene end was trimmed by 4 bases and the J gene end by 6 bases; junction bases not matched to a gene: 5.

This chain connects TRBV12-3 or TRBV12-4 to TRBJ2-3; perhaps TRBD2 as D (5 bases). Trimming took off 6 bases at V and 2 bases at J, with 12 bases between the two ends. The CDR3 loop spans 14 amino acids. The DNA of the CDR3 is TGTGCCAGCAGAGTTGGGGAGTCCACAGATACGCAGTATTTT. This translates into CASRVGESTDTQYF.

This clonotype has only one observation. J is TRBJ2-6 and V is TRBV13; 9 nucleotides align to TRBD1. The CDR3 contains 16 residues. Trimming cost V 5 bases and J 4 bases; bases outside gene matches: 6. Germline CDR1 and CDR2: PRHDT and FYEKMQ (reference sequence). The CDR3 here is CASSLNRGQGANVLTF. CDR3 coding DNA: TGTGCCAGCAGCCTGAACAGGGGGCAAGGGGCCAACGTCCTGACTTTC.

The chain has TRBV29-1 and TRBJ2-7; D unclear. V was shortened by 4 bases and J by 2 bases, with 12 bases between the two germline ends. CDR3 length: 13 amino acids. Looked up from germline, CDR1 is SQVTM and CDR2 is ANQGSEA. CDR3 in amino acids: CSVVEGSPYEQYF. As DNA, the CDR3 is TGCAGCGTTGTTGAAGGGTCCCCCTACGAGCAGTACTTC.

Notes on this clonotype: As the CDR3 is not closed by the conserved phenylalanine or tryptophan, this likely results from a read error. The chain links TRBV5-1 to TRBJ2-7; 7 nucleotides line up with TRBD1. The CDR3 sequence is 15 residues long. The V and J ends lost 0 bases and 1 base, in that order; junction bases with no gene match: 4. CDR1 is SGHRS and CDR2 is YFSETQ in the germline V gene. This CDR3 is CASSLEGAASYEQYL. In DNA form, the CDR3 reads TGCGCCAGCAGCTTGGAGGGGGCAGCTTCCTACGAGCAGTACTTA.

The chain links TRBV5-6 to TRBJ2-7; D is undetermined. Looked up from germline, CDR1 is SGHDT and CDR2 is YYEEEE. The CDR3 has 16 amino acids. V lost 0 bases to trimming and J lost 0 bases, with 13 bases between them. CDR3 sequence: CASSLVPGQSSYEQYF. For the CDR3, the DNA is TGTGCCAGCAGCTTGGTACCGGGCCAATCCTCCTACGAGCAGTACTTC.

The V and J genes are TRBV24-1 and TRBJ2-1; 8 bases align to TRBD2. The V gene's germline CDR1 is KGHDR and CDR2 SFDVKD. Unmatched junction bases numbered 10, after V lost 7 bases and J lost 9 bases. The CDR3 length is 14 residues. CDR3 sequence (DNA): TGTGCCACCAGAGGGTCGGGGGGGGATCTTGAGCAGTTCTTC. It specifies CATRGSGGDLEQFF.

This clonotype is a singleton in its sample. The chain's CDR3 is CASSPTDSSYNSPLHF. The CDR3 DNA sequence: TGTGCCAGCAGTCCCACCGACAGCTCCTATAATTCACCCCTCCACTTT. This chain uses TRBV12-3 or TRBV12-4 with TRBJ1-6, with D tentatively TRBD1 (5 bases). The CDR3 runs to 16 residues. The V end lost 5 bases, the J end lost 0 bases, and 11 bases lay between the germline ends.

The chain employs TRBV6-1 and TRBJ2-5, with TRBD1 matching 9 bases. J gave up 5 bases and V 6 bases, and 13 bases lay outside the gene matches. CDR1 and CDR2 (germline): MNHNS, SASEGT. The CDR3 is made up of 16 amino acids. The CDR3 sequence is CASSPWGQGREETQYF. The CDR3 nucleotides are TGTGCCAGCAGCCCCTGGGGACAGGGTAGGGAGGAGACCCAGTACTTC.

The chain employs TRBV6-2 or TRBV6-3 and TRBJ2-1, with TRBD2 identical over 10 bases. The CDR3 runs 14 residues. CDR1 and CDR2 from the germline V gene are MNHEY and SVGEGT. J was trimmed by 7 bases and V by 7 bases; bases with no gene match: 7. The CDR3 DNA reads TGTGCCAGCATTCTAGCGGGAGACGCGAATGAGCAGTTCTTC. This sequence encodes CASILAGDANEQFF.

The chain links TRBV28 to TRBJ2-6; D gene uncertain. The CDR3 consists of 13 residues. V shed 7 bases and J shed 4 bases, with 8 bases lying between them. Germline V gene data show CDR1 as MDHEN and CDR2 as SYDVKM. The CDR3 DNA follows: TGTGCCAGCACCCGAGTAGGGGCCAACGTCCTGACTTTC. It is translated as CASTRVGANVLTF.